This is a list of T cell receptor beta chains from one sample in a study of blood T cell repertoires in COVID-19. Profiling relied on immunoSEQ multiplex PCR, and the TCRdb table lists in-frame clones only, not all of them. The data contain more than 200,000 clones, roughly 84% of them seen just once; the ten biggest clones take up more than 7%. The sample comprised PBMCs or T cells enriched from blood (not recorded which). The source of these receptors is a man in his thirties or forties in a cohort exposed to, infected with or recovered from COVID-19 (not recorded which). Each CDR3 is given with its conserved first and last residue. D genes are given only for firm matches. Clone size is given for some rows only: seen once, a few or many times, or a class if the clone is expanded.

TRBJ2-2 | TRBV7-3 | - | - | TGTGCCAGCAGCTTAGGCGGGATGAACACCGGGGAGCTGTTTTTT | CASSLGGMNTGELFF
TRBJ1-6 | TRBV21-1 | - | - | TGTGCCAGCAGCAAAGCGATAGGGGAGGGATCCCTCCACTTT | CASSKAIGEGSLHF
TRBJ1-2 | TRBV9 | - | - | TGTGCCAGCAGCGTAGGGGAGGGGTCGGGGTATGGCTACACCTTC | CASSVGEGSGYGYTF
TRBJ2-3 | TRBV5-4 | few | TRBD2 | TGTGCCAGCAGCTTAAAGGGACTAGCGGGAGCAGATACGCAGTATTTT | CASSLKGLAGADTQYF
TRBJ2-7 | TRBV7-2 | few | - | TGTGCCAGCAGCTCCATCTCTCGGACAGTGGTCTACGAGCAGTACTTC | CASSSISRTVVYEQYF
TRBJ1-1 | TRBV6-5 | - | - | TGTGCCAGCAGTTACGTGACAGGTAACACTGAAGCTTTCTTT | CASSYVTGNTEAFF
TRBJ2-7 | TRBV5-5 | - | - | TGTGCCAGCAGCTTGTTCCTAGGGGGTAGCGAGCAGTACTTC | CASSLFLGGSEQYF
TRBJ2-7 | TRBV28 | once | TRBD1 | TGTGCCAGCAGTTTAGAGGGGGCGGCCTACGAGCAGTACTTC | CASSLEGAAYEQYF
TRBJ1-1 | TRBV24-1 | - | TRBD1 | TGTGCCACCAGTGATACTCGGGACAGCGATAAAGCTTTCTTT | CATSDTRDSDKAFF
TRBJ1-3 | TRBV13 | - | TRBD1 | TGTGCCAGCAGATTGACAGGGTCTGGAAACACCATATATTTT | CASRLTGSGNTIYF
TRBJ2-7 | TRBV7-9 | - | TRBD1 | TGTGCCAGCAGCACTTTTCGGGGACAGGGGTTCTACGAGCAGTACTTC | CASSTFRGQGFYEQYF
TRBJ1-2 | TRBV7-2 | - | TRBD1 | TGTGCCGGGGAGAGGGGACAGGGATTCGGCTATGGCTACACCTTC | CAGERGQGFGYGYTF